These 11 T cell receptor beta chains were sequenced from one sample in a study of naive and memory T cell subsets. An equimolar mix of two oligonucleotides served as the beta constant-region primer for TRBC1 and TRBC2. Four rounds of PCR amplified the ligated cDNA using nested alpha and beta constant-region primers plus SP2. From the UMI-ligation and nested PCR reads, TCRdb called clonotypes with MiXCR, one entry per CDR3 protein. This table has 85,000 or so distinct CDR3 sequences, about 9.9% appearing once. Sequenced: naive CD8+ T cells from blood. These receptors were obtained from a human donor in good health.

This clonotype has at least ten counts. V gene TRBV7-9 combines with J gene TRBJ2-7; tentative D call: TRBD1 (6 bases). The germline V and J ends were trimmed by 5 bases and 1 base, with 12 bases remaining between them. Germline values: CDR1 SEHNR, CDR2 FQNEAQ (reference sequence). The CDR3 totals 14 residues. CDR3 in amino acids: CASSKPGTSYEQYF. For the CDR3, the DNA is TGTGCCAGCAGCAAGCCTGGGACATCCTACGAGCAGTACTTC.

In nucleotides, the CDR3 is TGTGCCAGCAGCTTAGAGCAGGGGCGGCCCTTTCAAGCTTTCTTT. Translated: CASSLEQGRPFQAFF. The V and J genes are TRBV7-8 and TRBJ1-1, with a tentative D call TRBD1 (6 bases). Germline V gene sequence: CDR1 SGHVS, CDR2 FQNEAQ. The CDR3 totals 15 residues. V lost 1 base, J lost 9 bases, and 18 bases lay in between. Drawing the rest from reference TRBV7-8 and TRBJ1-1, the complete variable domain is GAGVSQSPRYKVAKRGQDVALRCDPISGHVSLFWYQQALGQGPEFLTYFQNEAQLDKSGLPSDRFFAERPEGSVSTLKIQRTQQEDSAVYLCASSLEQGRPFQAFFGQGTRLTVV.

This clonotype was picked up many times. This chain links TRBV4-3 with TRBJ2-1, with D tentatively TRBD1 or TRBD2 (5 bases each). The CDR3 totals 18 residues. V was pared by 0 bases and J by 3 bases, with 18 bases between. Germline CDR1 and CDR2: LGHNA and YSLEER. CDR3 region: CASSQDEIHEGFYNEQFF. CDR3 bases: TGCGCCAGCAGCCAAGACGAGATCCATGAGGGGTTCTACAATGAGCAGTTCTTC.

The genes are TRBV19 and TRBJ2-1, with 7 bases aligning to TRBD1. The germline CDR1 and CDR2 sequences are LNHDA and SQIVND (reference sequence). The CDR3 extends over 15 amino acids. The V gene end was trimmed by 2 bases and the J gene end by 0 bases; junction bases not matched to a gene: 1. CDR3 sequence: CASSITGASYNEQFF. The CDR3 nucleotides read TGTGCCAGTAGTATAACAGGGGCCTCCTACAATGAGCAGTTCTTC.

This clonotype was seen a handful of times. The rearrangement links TRBV7-9 to TRBJ2-3; D perhaps matches TRBD1 (5 bases). Between the trimmed V and J ends, which lost 0 bases and 7 bases, there was a span of 29 bases. The CDR3 is 20 residues long. CDR1 and CDR2 (germline): SEHNR, FQNEAQ (reference sequence). CDR3 amino acids: CASSLAAGYGGSPGIHTQYF. The CDR3 DNA sequence: TGTGCCAGCAGCTTAGCGGCTGGATATGGTGGTTCGCCAGGGATCCATACGCAGTATTTT.

This clonotype occurred many times. The genes are TRBV10-3 and TRBJ2-7; TRBD1 might be the D (5 bases). This CDR3 spans 13 amino acids. V shed 2 bases and J shed 2 bases, with 7 bases lying between them. CDR1 is ENHRY and CDR2 is SYGVKD in the germline V gene. The CDR3 spells CAISETGTYEQYF. Here the CDR3 DNA reads TGTGCCATCAGTGAGACAGGAACCTACGAGCAGTACTTC.

This clonotype was seen a few times. The chain is built from TRBV29-1 and TRBJ2-2; D gene uncertain. Per the germline V gene, CDR1 is SQVTM and CDR2 is ANQGSEA. The CDR3 covers 10 residues. V was clipped by 7 bases and J by 4 bases, with 4 bases between them. The CDR3 DNA reads as TGCAGCGGGTTCACCGGGGAGCTGTTTTTT. It is translated as CSGFTGELFF.

In this sample, this clonotype turned up many times. The rearrangement links TRBV11-3 to TRBJ2-1, with TRBD2 matching over 13 bases. This CDR3 comprises 16 residues. With V trimmed by 4 bases and J by 2 bases, 2 bases remained unmatched. The germline V gene has CDR1 SGHNT and CDR2 YENEEA. Here the CDR3 reads CASSWTSGGTYNEQFF. The DNA for the CDR3 is TGTGCCAGCAGCTGGACTAGCGGGGGCACCTACAATGAGCAGTTCTTC.

Turning to this clonotype: The CDR3 does not close with the conserved phenylalanine or tryptophan, likely indicating a read error. The V gene is TRBV7-9, the J gene TRBJ1-1, with D perhaps TRBD1 (6 bases). The germline V gene has CDR1 SEHNR and CDR2 FQNEAQ (reference sequence). The CDR3 is 17 amino acids. V was pared by 5 bases and J by 7 bases, with 26 bases between. For the CDR3, the DNA is TGTGCCAGCAGCGGAACCCGGGACACCTCCAAGGTTGGTGAAGCTTTCCTT. It specifies CASSGTRDTSKVGEAFL.

This clonotype occurred many times. The J gene is TRBJ2-7, the V gene TRBV27; 8 nucleotides match TRBD1. Trimming removed 5 bases from V and 3 bases from J; junction bases left unmatched: 3. CDR3 length: 13 amino acids. Germline lookup yields CDR1 MNHEY and CDR2 SMNVEV (reference sequence). The CDR3 loop is CASSPGTGYEQYF. DNA for the CDR3: TGTGCCAGCAGTCCCGGGACAGGCTACGAGCAGTACTTC.

This clonotype has a count of ten or more. The CDR3 region is CASSQSSYEQYF. In DNA, the CDR3 is TGTGCCAGCAGCCAAAGCTCCTACGAGCAGTACTTC. V is TRBV7-9 and J is TRBJ2-7; D ambiguous. Trimming removed 5 bases at V and 0 bases at J, with 5 bases between. Germline values: CDR1 SEHNR, CDR2 FQNEAQ (reference sequence). This CDR3 has 12 amino acids.